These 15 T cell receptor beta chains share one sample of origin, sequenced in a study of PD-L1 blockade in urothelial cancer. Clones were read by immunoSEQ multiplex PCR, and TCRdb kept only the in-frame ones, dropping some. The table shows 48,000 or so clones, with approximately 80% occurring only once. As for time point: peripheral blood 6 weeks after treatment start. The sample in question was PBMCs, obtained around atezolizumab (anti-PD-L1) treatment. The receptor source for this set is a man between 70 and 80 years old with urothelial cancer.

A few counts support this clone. This CDR3 is CASSEGAQWTEAFF. The CDR3 DNA sequence: TGTGCCAGCAGTGAAGGGGCCCAATGGACTGAAGCTTTCTTT. The V call is TRBV6-1, the J call TRBJ1-1; D unclear. V lost 1 base to trimming and J lost 5 bases, with 11 bases between them. Germline V CDR1 and CDR2: MNHNS, SASEGT. This CDR3 spans 14 amino acids.

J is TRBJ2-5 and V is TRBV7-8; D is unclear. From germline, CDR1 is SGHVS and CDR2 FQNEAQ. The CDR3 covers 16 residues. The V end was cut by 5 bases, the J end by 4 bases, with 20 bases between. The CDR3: CASSLGGVAQGETQYF. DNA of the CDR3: TGTGCCAGCAGCCTTGGTGGAGTGGCCCAAGGAGAGACCCAGTACTTC.

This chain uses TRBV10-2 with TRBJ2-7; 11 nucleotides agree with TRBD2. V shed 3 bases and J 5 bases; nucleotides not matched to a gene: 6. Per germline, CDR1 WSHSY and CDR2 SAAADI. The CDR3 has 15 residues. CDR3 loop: CASSDPGLAAHEQYF. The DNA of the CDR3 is TGCGCCAGCAGTGATCCGGGACTAGCGGCCCACGAGCAGTACTTC.

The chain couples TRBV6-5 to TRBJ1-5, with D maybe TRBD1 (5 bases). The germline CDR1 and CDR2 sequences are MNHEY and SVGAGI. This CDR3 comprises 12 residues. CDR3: CTTRGENQPQHF. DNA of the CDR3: TGTACCACGCGGGGGGAGAATCAGCCCCAGCATTTT.

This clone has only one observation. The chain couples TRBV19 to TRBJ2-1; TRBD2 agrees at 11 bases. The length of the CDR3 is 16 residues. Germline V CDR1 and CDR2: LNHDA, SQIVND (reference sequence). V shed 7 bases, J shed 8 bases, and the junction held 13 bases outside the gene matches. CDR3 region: CASMRASGRYGDEQFF. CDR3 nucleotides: TGTGCCAGTATGCGGGCTAGCGGGAGGTATGGCGATGAGCAGTTCTTC.

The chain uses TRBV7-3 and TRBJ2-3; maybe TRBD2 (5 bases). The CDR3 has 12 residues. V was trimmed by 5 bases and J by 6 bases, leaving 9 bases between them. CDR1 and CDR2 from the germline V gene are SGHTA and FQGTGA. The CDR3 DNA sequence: TGTGCCAGCAGCCAACTAGGCGATACGCAGTATTTT. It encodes CASSQLGDTQYF.

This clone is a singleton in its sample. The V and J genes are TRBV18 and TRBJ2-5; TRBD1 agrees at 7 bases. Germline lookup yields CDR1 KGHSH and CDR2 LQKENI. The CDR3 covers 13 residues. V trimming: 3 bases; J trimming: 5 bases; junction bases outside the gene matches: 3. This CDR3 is CASSPSRGETQYF. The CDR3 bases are TGTGCCAGCTCACCCAGCAGGGGGGAGACCCAGTACTTC. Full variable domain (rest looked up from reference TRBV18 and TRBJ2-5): NAGVMQNPRHLVRRRGQEARLRCSPMKGHSHVYWYRQLPEEGLKFMVYLQKENIIDESGMPKERFSAEFPKEGPSILRIQQVVRGDSAAYFCASSPSRGETQYFGPGTRLLVL.

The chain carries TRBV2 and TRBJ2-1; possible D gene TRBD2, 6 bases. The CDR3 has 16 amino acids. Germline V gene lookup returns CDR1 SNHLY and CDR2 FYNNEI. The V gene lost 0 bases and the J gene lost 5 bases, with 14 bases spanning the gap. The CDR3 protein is CASSEAGGTYNNEQFF. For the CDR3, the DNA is TGTGCCAGCAGTGAAGCGGGCGGGACCTATAACAATGAGCAGTTCTTC.

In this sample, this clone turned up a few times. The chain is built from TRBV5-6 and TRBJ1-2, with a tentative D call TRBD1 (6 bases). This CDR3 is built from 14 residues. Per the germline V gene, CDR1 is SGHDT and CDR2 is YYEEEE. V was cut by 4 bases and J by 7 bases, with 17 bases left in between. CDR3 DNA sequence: TGTGCCAGCAGCCCCTCGGGGGGGCGTACTGGCTACACCTTC. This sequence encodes CASSPSGGRTGYTF.

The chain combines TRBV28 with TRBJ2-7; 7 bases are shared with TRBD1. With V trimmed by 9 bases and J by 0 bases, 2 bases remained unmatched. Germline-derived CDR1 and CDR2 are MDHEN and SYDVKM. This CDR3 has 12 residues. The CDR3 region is CASTGDSYEQYF. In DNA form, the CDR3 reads TGTGCCAGTACAGGGGACTCCTACGAGCAGTACTTC.

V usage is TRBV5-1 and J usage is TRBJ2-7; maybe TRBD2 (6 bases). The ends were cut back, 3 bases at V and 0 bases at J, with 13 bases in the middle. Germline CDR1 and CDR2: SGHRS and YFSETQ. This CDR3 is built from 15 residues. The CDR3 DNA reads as TGCGCCAGCAGCTCTAGGGCGGGAAGCTCCTACGAGCAGTACTTC. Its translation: CASSSRAGSSYEQYF.

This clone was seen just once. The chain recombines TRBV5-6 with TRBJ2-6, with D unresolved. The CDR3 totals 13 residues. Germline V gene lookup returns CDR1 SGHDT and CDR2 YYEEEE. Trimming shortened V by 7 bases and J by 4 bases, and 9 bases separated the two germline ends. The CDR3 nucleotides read TGTGCCAGCTCGTCCGGGGGGGCCAACGTCCTGACTTTC. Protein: CASSSGGANVLTF.

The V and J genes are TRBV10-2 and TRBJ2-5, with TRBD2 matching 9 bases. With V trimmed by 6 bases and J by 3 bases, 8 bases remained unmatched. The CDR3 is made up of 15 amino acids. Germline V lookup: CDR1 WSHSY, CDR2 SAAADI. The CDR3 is CASRSASGNEETQYF. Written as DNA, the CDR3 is TGCGCCAGCAGGAGCGCTAGCGGGAACGAAGAGACCCAGTACTTC.

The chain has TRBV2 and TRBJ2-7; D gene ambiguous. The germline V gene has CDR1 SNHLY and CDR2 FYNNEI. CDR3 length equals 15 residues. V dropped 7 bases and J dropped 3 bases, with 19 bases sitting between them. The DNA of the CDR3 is TGTGCCAGCACCCTTAGCCGGGTTTCCCACTACGAGCAGTACTTC. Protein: CASTLSRVSHYEQYF.

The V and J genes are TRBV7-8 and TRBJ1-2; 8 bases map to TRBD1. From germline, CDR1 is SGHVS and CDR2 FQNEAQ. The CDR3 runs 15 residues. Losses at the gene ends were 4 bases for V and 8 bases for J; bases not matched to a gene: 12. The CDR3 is CASSSRTGRSGGYTF. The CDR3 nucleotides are TGTGCCAGCAGCTCTCGGACAGGGAGAAGCGGCGGCTACACCTTC.